The TCR beta chain described here comes from a study of control samples from healthy donors and cancer patients. V lost 9 bases, J lost 3 bases, and 11 bases lay in between. Germline V CDR1 and CDR2: LNHNV, YYDKDF (reference sequence). CDR3 length: 13 residues. Libraries were prepared by immunoSEQ multiplex PCR; TCRdb keeps only in-frame clonotypes and omits some of them. The data hold 120,000 to 150,000 clones, with 75% to 95% observed a single time. The chain is built from TRBV15 and TRBJ1-4, with a possible D match to TRBD1 (5 bases). The source of this sequence is a man aged 18 to 30 in good health. Source material: blood. CDR3 in amino acids: CATERGSNEKLFF. DNA for the CDR3: TGTGCCACAGAACGGGGCTCTAATGAAAAACTGTTTTTT.